This T cell receptor beta chain was recovered during a study of T-cell reconstitution after alpha-beta-depleted transplantation in children. Germline V gene sequence: CDR1 SGHTA, CDR2 FQGNSA. Germline trimming cut 5 bases from V and 4 bases from J; bases unmatched to any gene: 7. The CDR3 is made up of 14 amino acids. The TCRbeta library incorporated unique molecular identifiers. TCRdb processed the PCR reads anew with MiXCR; each CDR3 protein has one entry. The sample has about 400,000 distinct CDR3 sequences, roughly 22% seen once. The receptor was isolated from a human donor who donated a stem cell graft to a child with acute myeloid leukemia. The source was PBMCs from the stem cell graft donor, collected from the stem cell graft. The V call is TRBV7-2, the J call TRBJ2-5; 7 bases map to TRBD1. CDR3 amino acids: CASSPDRVIETQYF. CDR3 nucleotides: TGTGCCAGCAGCCCTGACAGGGTGATAGAGACCCAGTACTTC. Drawing the rest from reference TRBV7-2 and TRBJ2-5, the complete variable domain is GAGVSQSPSNKVTEKGKDVELRCDPISGHTALYWYRQSLGQGLEFLIYFQGNSAPDKSGLPSDRFSAERTGGSVSTLTIQRTQQEDSAVYLCASSPDRVIETQYFGPGTRLLVL.